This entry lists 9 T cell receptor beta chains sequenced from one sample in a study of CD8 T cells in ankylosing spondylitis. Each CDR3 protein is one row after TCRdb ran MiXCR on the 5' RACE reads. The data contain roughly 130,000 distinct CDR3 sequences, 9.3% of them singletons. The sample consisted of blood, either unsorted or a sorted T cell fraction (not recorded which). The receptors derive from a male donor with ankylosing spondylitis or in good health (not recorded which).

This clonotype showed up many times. CDR3 DNA sequence: TGCGCCAGCAACCCAGTAGCTCCCAGCACAGATACGCAGTATTTT. Protein sequence: CASNPVAPSTDTQYF. V is TRBV5-1 and J is TRBJ2-3; no clear D gene. V was shortened by 6 bases and J by 0 bases, with 14 bases between the two germline ends. Germline values: CDR1 SGHRS, CDR2 YFSETQ. The CDR3 sequence is 15 residues long. The whole variable domain, remainder taken from reference TRBV5-1 and TRBJ2-3, is KAGVTQTPRYLIKTRGQQVTLSCSPISGHRSVSWYQQTPGQGLQFLFEYFSETQRNKGNFPGRFSGRQFSNSRSEMNVSTLELGDSALYLCASNPVAPSTDTQYFGPGTRLTVL.

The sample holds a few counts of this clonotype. CDR3 sequence (DNA): TGTGCCAGCTCGAAGTCGATCAGGCGCAATCAGCCCCAGCATTTT. Its translation: CASSKSIRRNQPQHF. The chain couples TRBV18 to TRBJ1-5; D is unclear. Germline CDR1 is KGHSH and CDR2 is LQKENI. V lost 6 bases and J lost 2, with 14 bases in between. The CDR3 is 15 amino acids.

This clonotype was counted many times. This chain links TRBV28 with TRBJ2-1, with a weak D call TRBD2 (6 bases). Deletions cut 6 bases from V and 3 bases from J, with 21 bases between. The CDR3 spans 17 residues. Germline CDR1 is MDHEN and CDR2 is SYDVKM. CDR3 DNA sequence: TGTGCCAGCAGGCCAGGAGGGCGGTATACTATCTACAATGAGCAGTTCTTC. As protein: CASRPGGRYTIYNEQFF.

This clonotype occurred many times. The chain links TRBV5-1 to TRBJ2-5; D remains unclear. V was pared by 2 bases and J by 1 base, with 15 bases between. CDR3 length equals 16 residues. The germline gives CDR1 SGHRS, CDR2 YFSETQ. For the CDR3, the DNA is TGCGCCAGCAGCTTCAGAAGGGCGGTTGGCCAAGAGACCCAGTACTTC. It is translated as CASSFRRAVGQETQYF.

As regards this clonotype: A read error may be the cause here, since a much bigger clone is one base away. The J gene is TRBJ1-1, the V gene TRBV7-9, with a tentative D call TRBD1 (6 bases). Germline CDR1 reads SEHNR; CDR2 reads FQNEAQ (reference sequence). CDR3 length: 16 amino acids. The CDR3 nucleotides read TGTGCCAGCAGCTTAGTGGGCAGGGGAGAGAACACTGACGCTTTCTTT. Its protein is CASSLVGRGENTDAFF.

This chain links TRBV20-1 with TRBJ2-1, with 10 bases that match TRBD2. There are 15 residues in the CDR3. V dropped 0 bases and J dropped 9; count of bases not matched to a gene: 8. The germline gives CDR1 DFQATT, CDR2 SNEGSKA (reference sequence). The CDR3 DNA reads TGCAGTGCTAGAGACCCTAGCGGGAGAACTGGTGAGCAGTTCTTC. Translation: CSARDPSGRTGEQFF.

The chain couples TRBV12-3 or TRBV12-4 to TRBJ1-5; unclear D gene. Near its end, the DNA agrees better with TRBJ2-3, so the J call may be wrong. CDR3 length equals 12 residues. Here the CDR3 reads CASSLNNQPQYF. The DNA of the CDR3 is TGTGCCAGCAGCCTAAACAATCAGCCCCAGTATTTT.

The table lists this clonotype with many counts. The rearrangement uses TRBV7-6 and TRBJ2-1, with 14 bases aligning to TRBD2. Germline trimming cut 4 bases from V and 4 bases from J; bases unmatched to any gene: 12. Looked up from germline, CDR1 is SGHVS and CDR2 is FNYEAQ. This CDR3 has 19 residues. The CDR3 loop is CASSSLGTSGSLPYNEQFF. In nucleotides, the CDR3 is TGTGCCAGCAGCTCATTAGGGACTAGCGGGAGCCTCCCTTACAATGAGCAGTTCTTC.

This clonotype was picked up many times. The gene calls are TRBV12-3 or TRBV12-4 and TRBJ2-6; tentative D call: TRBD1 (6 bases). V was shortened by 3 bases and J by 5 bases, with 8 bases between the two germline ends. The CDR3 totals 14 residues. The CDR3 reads CASSFGDRANVLTF. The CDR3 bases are TGTGCCAGCAGTTTTGGGGACAGGGCCAACGTCCTGACTTTC.